This T cell receptor (beta chain) was captured in a study of shared clonotypes between healthy human individuals. Germline V CDR1 and CDR2: SGHVS, FQNEAQ. The CDR3 extends over 20 amino acids. V shed 4 bases, J shed 4 bases, and the junction held 16 bases outside the gene matches. TCRdb's copy holds only in-frame clones and misses some; the assay was immunoSEQ multiplex PCR. Here the sample spans 2,500,000 or so clones, just over 90% being singletons. The TCR comes from a man between 18 and 29 years old in good health. Sequenced: naive CD4+ T cells sorted from blood. Described subset: CD45RA+ positively selected. The rearrangement joins TRBV7-8 to TRBJ2-6; 10 bases align to TRBD2. Here the CDR3 DNA reads TGTGCCAGCAGCTCGGAAGCTAGCGGGGGAAGTGTATTGGGGGCCAACGTCCTGACTTTC. The encoded protein is CASSSEASGGSVLGANVLTF.